The present TCR beta chain was sequenced within a study of T cells in Graves' hyperthyroidism and ophthalmopathy. Study observations and caveats: In validation, the model predicted ophthalmopathy. These predictions came a median about 6.2 months before onset. Blood samples included most of the expanded thyroid clonotypes exceeding 0.001.

V was shortened by 1 base and J by 2 bases, with 10 bases between the two germline ends. The CDR3 is 15 residues long. Germline CDR1 and CDR2: KGHSH and LQKENI. Amplified regions were TCR beta CDR3 sequences from RNA transcripts. The HTBI primer set drove a first-round RT-PCR of the TCR CDR3. TCRdb fed the multiplex PCR reads into MiXCR, producing one record per CDR3 protein. The sample holds under 350,000 distinct CDR3 sequences, 15% to 20% seen once. In the case of this clonotype: Antigen specificity is unknown.

This chain joins TRBV18 and TRBJ2-3; the D gene could be TRBD1 or TRBD2 (6 bases each). The TCR originated in a woman between 45 and 65 years old with Graves' hyperthyroidism. The sample was blood. The CDR3 DNA is TGTGCCAGCTCACCACTACGGGGGCCCACAGATACGCAGTATTTT. As protein: CASSPLRGPTDTQYF. The whole variable domain, filled in from reference TRBV18 and TRBJ2-3, reads NAGVMQNPRHLVRRRGQEARLRCSPMKGHSHVYWYRQLPEEGLKFMVYLQKENIIDESGMPKERFSAEFPKEGPSILRIQQVVRGDSAAYFCASSPLRGPTDTQYFGPGTRLTVL.